The 24 T cell receptor beta chains given below trace back to one sample, sequenced in a study of shared clonotypes between healthy human individuals. Produced via immunoSEQ multiplex PCR; TCRdb's table is partial and in-frame only. The sample lists some 2,500,000 clones, over 85% occurring once. Sequencing used naive CD4+ T cells from PBMCs. Subset in this sample: CD45RA+ positively selected. The receptors derive from a man aged 18 to 29 in good health. Some clones in this sample may be carry-over from other donors' samples.

The V and J genes are TRBV28 and TRBJ1-1; D is undetermined. Germline loops: CDR1 MDHEN, CDR2 SYDVKM. The CDR3 extends over 13 amino acids. V lost 10 bases, J lost 0 bases, and 12 bases lay in between. CDR3 nucleotide sequence: TGTGCCACCCTGAGCCAGGTGAACACTGAAGCTTTCTTT. It encodes CATLSQVNTEAFF.

The chain couples TRBV19 to TRBJ1-5; no firm D call. The CDR3 sequence is 15 residues long. CDR1 and CDR2 (germline): LNHDA, SQIVND (reference sequence). V shed 4 bases and J shed 3 bases, with 13 bases lying between them. CDR3 coding DNA: TGTGCCAGTAGTACCTTGGAAGGGTTCAATCAGCCCCAGCATTTT. Its protein is CASSTLEGFNQPQHF.

The chain combines TRBV29-1 with TRBJ1-4; D gene unclear. Trimming left V 7 bases short and J 4 bases short, with 13 bases between. Germline V lookup: CDR1 SQVTM, CDR2 ANQGSEA. The CDR3 runs to 13 residues. The CDR3 region has the DNA TGCAGCGGCCTAACGGGGAGTAATGAAAAACTGTTTTTT. It yields the protein CSGLTGSNEKLFF.

V and J are TRBV5-1 and TRBJ1-3, with 7 bases fitting TRBD1. Germline CDR1 and CDR2: SGHRS and YFSETQ. The trim removed 3 bases at V and 2 bases at J, leaving 8 bases unmatched. This CDR3 contains 16 residues. The CDR3 loop reads CASSYYGTATGNTIYF. The DNA of the CDR3 is TGCGCCAGCAGCTATTACGGGACAGCAACTGGAAACACCATATATTTT.

The chain couples TRBV11-2 to TRBJ1-5, with 9 bases matching TRBD1. This CDR3 is 15 amino acids long. J was trimmed by 2 bases and V by 5 bases; bases with no gene match: 4. The germline CDR1 and CDR2 sequences are SGHAT and FQNNGV. CDR3 residues: CASSLTGGGNQPQHF. DNA for the CDR3: TGTGCCAGCAGCCTTACAGGGGGCGGCAATCAGCCCCAGCATTTT.

This clone was seen only a few times. Other DNA sequences in this specimen translate into the identical CDR3. The V gene is TRBV4-1, the J gene TRBJ1-2; D unclear. From germline, CDR1 is MGHRA and CDR2 YSYEKL. V lost 4 bases, J lost 1 base, and 7 bases lay in between. CDR3 length equals 13 residues. The CDR3 DNA reads as TGCGCCAGCAGCCCGACGGGTAACTATGGCTACACCTTC. Encoded protein: CASSPTGNYGYTF.

The chain combines TRBV28 with TRBJ1-2; D not certain. Germline V gene lookup returns CDR1 MDHEN and CDR2 SYDVKM. Trimming took 2 bases from V and 0 from J, leaving 10 bases between them. The CDR3 consists of 15 residues. CDR3 nucleotide sequence: TGTGCCAGCAGTTTAGGTGTGGAGACTAACTATGGCTACACCTTC. The encoded protein is CASSLGVETNYGYTF.

This clone is a singleton in its sample. The rearrangement links TRBV11-3 to TRBJ2-7; D is undetermined. Germline CDR1 SGHNT, CDR2 YENEEA. V was trimmed by 5 bases and J by 5 bases, leaving 10 bases between them. The length of the CDR3 is 12 residues. CDR3 region: CASSPTPNEQYF. DNA for the CDR3: TGTGCCAGCAGCCCTACCCCCAACGAGCAGTACTTC.

The genes are TRBV5-1 and TRBJ1-3, with D perhaps TRBD1 (6 bases). This CDR3 contains 15 residues. Germline assignment: CDR1 SGHRS and CDR2 YFSETQ. Trimming removed 4 bases at V and 4 bases at J, with 15 bases between. This CDR3 is CASSRVGQTGNTIYF. DNA for the CDR3: TGCGCCAGCAGCCGAGTGGGACAAACGGGAAACACCATATATTTT.

For this clone: The identical CDR3 is also encoded by other nucleotide sequences in the sample. This sequence joins TRBV28 and TRBJ1-5, with 7 bases matching TRBD1. The CDR3 has 14 residues. J lost 0 bases, V lost 6 bases, and 2 bases had no gene match. Germline V lookup: CDR1 MDHEN, CDR2 SYDVKM. CDR3 DNA sequence: TGTGCCAGCAGCTGGACAGGTAGCAATCAGCCCCAGCATTTT. This gives the protein CASSWTGSNQPQHF.

This sequence joins TRBV30 and TRBJ2-2; D is perhaps TRBD1 (6 bases). Germline V lookup: CDR1 GTSNPN, CDR2 SVGIG (reference sequence). The CDR3 is 16 residues long. V lost 1 base to trimming and J lost 1 base, with 13 bases between them. The CDR3 DNA is TGTGCCTGGAGTGAGACCGGGACAAGGAACACCGGGGAGCTGTTTTTT. This sequence encodes CAWSETGTRNTGELFF.

This rearrangement joins TRBV7-2 to TRBJ2-5; a weak D match, TRBD1 (6 bases). Germline CDR1 SGHTA, CDR2 FQGNSA. Trimming removed 0 bases at V and 2 bases at J, with 16 bases between. The CDR3 extends over 17 amino acids. CDR3 residues: CASSLARGGRGQETQYF. In DNA form, the CDR3 reads TGTGCCAGCAGCTTAGCACGCGGCGGCAGGGGACAAGAGACCCAGTACTTC.

This clone turned up a few times. The V call is TRBV29-1, the J call TRBJ1-2, with 10 bases aligning to TRBD1. The CDR3 sequence is 13 residues long. V trimming: 7 bases; J trimming: 3 bases; junction bases outside the gene matches: 5. The germline gives CDR1 SQVTM, CDR2 ANQGSEA. CDR3 amino acids: CSAGDRGYYGYTF. The CDR3 DNA reads TGCAGCGCAGGGGACAGGGGCTACTATGGCTACACCTTC.

CDR3 amino acids: CASSLAVGMVNEQFF. For the CDR3, the DNA is TGTGCCAGCAGCTTGGCCGTTGGGATGGTTAATGAGCAGTTCTTC. The chain has TRBV5-4 and TRBJ2-1, with D uncertain. The V end was cut by 0 bases, the J end by 7 bases, with 14 bases between. Per the germline V gene, CDR1 is SGHNT and CDR2 is YYREEE (reference sequence). CDR3 size: 15 residues.

V and J are TRBV7-3 and TRBJ2-1; tentatively, D is TRBD1 or TRBD2 (5 bases each). Deletions cut 5 bases from V and 0 bases from J, with 11 bases between. The germline CDR1 and CDR2 sequences are SGHTA and FQGTGA. The CDR3 runs to 15 residues. The CDR3 region has the DNA TGTGCCAGCAGCCCGGGGCCCAGCTCCTACAATGAGCAGTTCTTC. Protein: CASSPGPSSYNEQFF.

The chain joins TRBV13 to TRBJ2-2, with 10 bases matching TRBD2. Germline lookup yields CDR1 PRHDT and CDR2 FYEKMQ (reference sequence). The V gene end was trimmed by 2 bases and the J gene end by 7 bases; junction bases not matched to a gene: 10. There are 17 residues in the CDR3. CDR3 sequence reads: CASSLSPSGRVSGELFF. In DNA, the CDR3 is TGTGCCAGCAGCTTAAGTCCGAGCGGGAGGGTGAGCGGGGAGCTGTTTTTT. Full variable domain (rest looked up from reference TRBV13 and TRBJ2-2): AAGVIQSPRHLIKEKRETATLKCYPIPRHDTVYWYQQGPGQDPQFLISFYEKMQSDKGSIPDRFSAQQFSDYHSELNMSSLELGDSALYFCASSLSPSGRVSGELFFGEGSRLTVL.

The V gene is TRBV12-5, the J gene TRBJ2-1, with D possibly being TRBD1 (5 bases). CDR1 is LGHNT, CDR2 FRNRAP, per germline. The CDR3 sequence is 12 residues long. V lost 6 bases and J lost 2, with 5 bases in between. The CDR3 protein is CASGGPYNEQFF. CDR3 sequence (DNA): TGTGCTAGTGGGGGGCCCTACAATGAGCAGTTCTTC.

The rearrangement joins TRBV27 to TRBJ2-5; D might be TRBD1 (6 bases). The CDR3 loop spans 15 amino acids. Germline assignment: CDR1 MNHEY and CDR2 SMNVEV (reference sequence). Trimming stripped 4 bases from V and 2 bases from J, with 14 bases between. CDR3 residues: CASSSGQGPQETQYF. CDR3 sequence (DNA): TGTGCCAGCAGTTCGGGGCAGGGGCCGCAAGAGACCCAGTACTTC.

This chain uses TRBV5-6 with TRBJ2-2; 7 bases align to TRBD1. The CDR3 has 16 amino acids. Per germline, CDR1 SGHDT and CDR2 YYEEEE. The V gene end was trimmed by 2 bases and the J gene end by 5 bases; junction bases not matched to a gene: 9. As DNA, the CDR3 is TGTGCCAGCAGCTTAGGGGGCATAACGGGTACCGGGGAGCTGTTTTTT. Amino acids: CASSLGGITGTGELFF. Drawing the rest from reference TRBV5-6 and TRBJ2-2, the complete variable domain is DAGVTQSPTHLIKTRGQQVTLRCSPKSGHDTVSWYQQALGQGPQFIFQYYEEEERQRGNFPDRFSGHQFPNYSSELNVNALLLGDSALYLCASSLGGITGTGELFFGEGSRLTVL.

Turning to this clone: Other DNA sequences in the same sample also yield this CDR3. V is TRBV28 and J is TRBJ2-5; D call uncertain. This CDR3 is 11 amino acids long. The V gene lost 6 bases and the J gene lost 3 bases, with 5 bases spanning the gap. Germline V gene lookup returns CDR1 MDHEN and CDR2 SYDVKM. The CDR3 is CASRVEETQYF. The DNA of the CDR3 is TGTGCCAGCAGAGTCGAAGAGACCCAGTACTTC.

This sequence joins TRBV19 and TRBJ2-1; 9 positions agree with TRBD2. V lost 4 bases to trimming and J lost 7 bases; unmatched junction nucleotides: 8. CDR1 is LNHDA and CDR2 is SQIVND in the germline V gene (reference sequence). The CDR3 runs 15 residues. In nucleotides, the CDR3 is TGTGCCAGTAGTAAGCCCGGCGGGAGGGGTAATGAGCAGTTCTTC. It encodes CASSKPGGRGNEQFF.

This chain joins TRBV5-1 and TRBJ2-7; no firm D call. The CDR3 totals 14 residues. Germline CDR1 and CDR2: SGHRS and YFSETQ. Trimming shortened V by 0 bases and J by 4 bases, and 11 bases separated the two germline ends. Here the CDR3 reads CASSLGRIEYEQYF. The CDR3 region has the DNA TGCGCCAGCAGCTTGGGACGAATAGAATACGAGCAGTACTTC.

V and J are TRBV5-4 and TRBJ2-3; weak D call: TRBD2 (6 bases). The CDR3 is made up of 14 amino acids. Looked up from germline, CDR1 is SGHNT and CDR2 is YYREEE (reference sequence). The CDR3 loop reads CATRDLLATDTQYF. CDR3 sequence (DNA): TGTGCGACTCGGGATTTACTAGCCACGGATACGCAGTATTTT. Full variable domain (missing parts from reference TRBV5-4 and TRBJ2-3): ETGVTQSPTHLIKTRGQQVTLRCSSQSGHNTVSWYQQALGQGPQFIFQYYREEENGRGNFPPRFSGLQFPNYSSELNVNALELDDSALYLCATRDLLATDTQYFGPGTRLTVL.

V usage is TRBV5-8 and J usage is TRBJ2-2, with 15 positions matching TRBD2. CDR3 length: 19 residues. Germline V lookup: CDR1 SGHTS, CDR2 YDEGEE. The J segment lost 5 bases and the V segment lost 2 bases, leaving 10 bases of the junction unmatched. CDR3 nucleotide sequence: TGTGCCAGCAGCTTACTTCCGGGACTAGCGGGAGGAGGGACCGGGGAGCTGTTTTTT. Amino acids: CASSLLPGLAGGGTGELFF.